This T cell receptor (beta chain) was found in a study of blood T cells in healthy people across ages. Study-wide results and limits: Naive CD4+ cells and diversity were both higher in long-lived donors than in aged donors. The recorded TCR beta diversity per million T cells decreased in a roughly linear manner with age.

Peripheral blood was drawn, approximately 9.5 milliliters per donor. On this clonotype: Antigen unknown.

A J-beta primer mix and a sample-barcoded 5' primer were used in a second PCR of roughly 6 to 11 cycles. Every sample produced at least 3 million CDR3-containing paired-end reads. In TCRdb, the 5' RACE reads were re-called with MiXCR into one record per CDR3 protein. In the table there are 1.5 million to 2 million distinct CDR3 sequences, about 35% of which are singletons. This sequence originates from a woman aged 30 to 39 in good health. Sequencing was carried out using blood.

The CDR3 region has the DNA TGTGCCAGCAGCCAGGACGAGGGATCTAATGAAAAACTGTTTTTT. It encodes CASSQDEGSNEKLFF. The rearrangement links TRBV4-2 to TRBJ1-4; D gene ambiguous. Germline CDR1 is LGHNA and CDR2 is YNFKEQ. The V and J ends lost 3 bases and 3 bases respectively, with 11 bases between them. This CDR3 is built from 15 residues.